This paragraph reports one T cell receptor beta chain. The antigen is not known. These data come from a study of CXCR3-negative and CXCR3-positive naive CD8 T cells. Study-level points and caveats: Naive cells positive for CXCR3 carried more hydrophobic TRB CDR3s than CXCR3-negative ones. In both naive subsets diversity was comparably high, whereas memory CD8+ cells showed much lower diversity.

This CDR3 is built from 13 residues. Germline V gene lookup returns CDR1 MNHEY and CDR2 SVGEGT. A CD45RO-CCR7+CD27+CD95- profile was what naive CD8+ T cells displayed. The method, 5' RACE with UMI labels, was used to prepare the TRB cDNA libraries. TCRdb derives one entry per CDR3 protein from the 5' RACE reads, leaving out DNA. This specimen shows approximately 7,300 distinct CDR3 sequences; the ten leading clones hold 1.3% to 1.5%. Sequenced input: naive CXCR3+ CD8+ T cells from blood. The subset was: CD45RO-CCR7+CD27+CD95- naive CD8+ T cells expressing CXCR3 (TNR3+). The chain combines TRBV6-2 or TRBV6-3 with TRBJ2-7. The receptor was derived from a human donor in good health. Some clones in this sample may be carry-over from other donors' samples. The CDR3 is CASESVSSYEQYF.